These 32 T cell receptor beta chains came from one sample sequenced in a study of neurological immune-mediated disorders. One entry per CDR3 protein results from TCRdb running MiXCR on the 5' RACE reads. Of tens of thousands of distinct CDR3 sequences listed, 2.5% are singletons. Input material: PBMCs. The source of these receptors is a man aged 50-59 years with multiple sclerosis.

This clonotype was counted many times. The CDR3 region is CASSPGGYGYTF. The CDR3 region has the DNA TGTGCCAGCAGTCCAGGGGGCTATGGCTACACCTTC. The rearrangement uses TRBV6-5 and TRBJ1-2; 7 nucleotides align to TRBD1. CDR1 MNHEY and CDR2 SVGAGI come from the germline V gene. V trimming: 5 bases; J trimming: 4 bases; junction bases outside the gene matches: 1. The CDR3 sequence is 12 residues long.

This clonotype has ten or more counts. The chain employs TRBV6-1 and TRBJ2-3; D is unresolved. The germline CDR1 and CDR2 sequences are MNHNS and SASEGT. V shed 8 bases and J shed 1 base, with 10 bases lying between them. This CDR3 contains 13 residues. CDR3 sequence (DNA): TGTGCCAGCCTGGGCCTGCGCACAGATACGCAGTATTTT. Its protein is CASLGLRTDTQYF.

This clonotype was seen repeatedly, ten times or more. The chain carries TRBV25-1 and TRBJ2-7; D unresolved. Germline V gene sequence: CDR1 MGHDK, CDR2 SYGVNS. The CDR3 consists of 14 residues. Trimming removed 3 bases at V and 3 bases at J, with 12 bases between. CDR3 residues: CASSDVASSYEQYF. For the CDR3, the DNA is TGTGCCAGCAGTGATGTTGCCAGTAGCTACGAGCAGTACTTC.

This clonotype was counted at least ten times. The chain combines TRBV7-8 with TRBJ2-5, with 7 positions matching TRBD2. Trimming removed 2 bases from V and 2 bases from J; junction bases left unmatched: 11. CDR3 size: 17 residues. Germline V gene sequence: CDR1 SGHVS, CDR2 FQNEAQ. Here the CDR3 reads CASSLRLPSGAQETQYF. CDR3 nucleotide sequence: TGTGCCAGCAGCTTAAGGTTACCTAGCGGCGCACAAGAGACCCAGTACTTC.

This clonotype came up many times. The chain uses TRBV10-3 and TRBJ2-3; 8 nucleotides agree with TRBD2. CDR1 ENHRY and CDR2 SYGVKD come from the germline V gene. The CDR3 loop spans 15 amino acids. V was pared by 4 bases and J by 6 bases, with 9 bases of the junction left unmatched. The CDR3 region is CAISAGAGDGDTQYF. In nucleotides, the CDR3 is TGTGCCATCAGTGCGGGAGCGGGGGACGGTGATACGCAGTATTTT.

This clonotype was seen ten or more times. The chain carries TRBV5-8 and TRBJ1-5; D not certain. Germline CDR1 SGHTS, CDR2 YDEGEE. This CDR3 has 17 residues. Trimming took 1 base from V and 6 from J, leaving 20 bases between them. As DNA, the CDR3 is TGTGCCAGCAGCTTGTTGCAGGCGCCCCGGTTCGGTCAGCCCCAGCATTTT. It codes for CASSLLQAPRFGQPQHF.

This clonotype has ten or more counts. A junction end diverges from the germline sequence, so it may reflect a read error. The CDR3 region is CASRDVPRDSPLNF. The CDR3 coding sequence is TGCGCCAGCAGGGACGTACCGCGGGATTCACCCCTCAACTTT. The J gene is TRBJ1-6, the V gene TRBV5-1; no reliable D call. The germline gives CDR1 SGHRS, CDR2 YFSETQ. The CDR3 is made up of 14 amino acids.

CDR3 DNA: TGTGCCAGCAGGCGCCCCGGGACCGAAAAAGAGACCCAGTACTTC. Translated: CASRRPGTEKETQYF. The chain links TRBV11-2 to TRBJ2-5, with D possibly called TRBD1 or TRBD2 (5 bases each). CDR1 and CDR2 from the germline V gene are SGHAT and FQNNGV. V lost 6 bases to trimming and J lost 3 bases, with 17 bases between them. CDR3 length: 15 residues.

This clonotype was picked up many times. The CDR3 region has the DNA TGCAGTGCGGAGGGTGGGGACACTAACTATGGCTACACCTTC. Protein sequence: CSAEGGDTNYGYTF. The rearrangement uses TRBV20-1 and TRBJ1-2; D may be TRBD1 (6 bases). The V gene lost 6 bases and the J gene lost 0 bases, with 14 bases spanning the gap. The CDR3 length is 14 residues. CDR1 is DFQATT and CDR2 is SNEGSKA in the germline V gene (reference sequence).

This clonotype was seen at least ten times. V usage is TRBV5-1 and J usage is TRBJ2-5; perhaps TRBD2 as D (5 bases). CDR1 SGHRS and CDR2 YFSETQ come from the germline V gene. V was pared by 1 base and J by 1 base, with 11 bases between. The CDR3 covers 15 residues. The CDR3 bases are TGCGCCAGCAGCTTGTCAGCAGGACTCCAAGAGACCCAGTACTTC. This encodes CASSLSAGLQETQYF.

CDR3 in DNA: TGTGCCAGCTCACCATCATCAGGGGCCAACGAGCAGTACTTC. Encoded protein: CASSPSSGANEQYF. This chain uses TRBV18 with TRBJ2-7; a possible D gene is TRBD1 (6 bases). The CDR3 is made up of 14 amino acids. V lost 2 bases and J lost 5, with 13 bases in between. The germline V gene encodes CDR1 KGHSH and CDR2 LQKENI.

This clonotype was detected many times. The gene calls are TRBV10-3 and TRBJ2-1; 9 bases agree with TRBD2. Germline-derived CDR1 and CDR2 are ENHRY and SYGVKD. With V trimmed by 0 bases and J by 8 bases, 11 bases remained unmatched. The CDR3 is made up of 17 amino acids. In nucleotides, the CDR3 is TGTGCCATCAGTGAGTCGACTCGCGGGGGGGCCAGGGATGAGCAGTTCTTC. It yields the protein CAISESTRGGARDEQFF.

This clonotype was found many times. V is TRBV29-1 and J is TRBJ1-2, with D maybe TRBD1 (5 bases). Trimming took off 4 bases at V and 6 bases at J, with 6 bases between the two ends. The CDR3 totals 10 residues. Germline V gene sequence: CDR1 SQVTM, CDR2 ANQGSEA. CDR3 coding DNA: TGCAGCGTTGGGGACCATGGCTACACCTTC. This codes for CSVGDHGYTF.

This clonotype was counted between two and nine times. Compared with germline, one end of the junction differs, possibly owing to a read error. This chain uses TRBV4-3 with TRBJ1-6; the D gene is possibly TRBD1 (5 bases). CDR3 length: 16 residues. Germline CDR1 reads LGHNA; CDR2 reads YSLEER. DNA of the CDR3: TGCGCCAGCAGCCAAGAGAGACTGCAAAATAGGACACCCCTCAACTTT. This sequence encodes CASSQERLQNRTPLNF.

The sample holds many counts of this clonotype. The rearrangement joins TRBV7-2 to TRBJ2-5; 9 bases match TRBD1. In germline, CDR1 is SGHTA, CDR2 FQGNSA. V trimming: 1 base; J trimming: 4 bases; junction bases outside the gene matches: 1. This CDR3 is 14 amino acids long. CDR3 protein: CASSLVGQGETQYF. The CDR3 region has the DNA TGTGCCAGCAGCTTAGTGGGACAGGGAGAGACCCAGTACTTC.

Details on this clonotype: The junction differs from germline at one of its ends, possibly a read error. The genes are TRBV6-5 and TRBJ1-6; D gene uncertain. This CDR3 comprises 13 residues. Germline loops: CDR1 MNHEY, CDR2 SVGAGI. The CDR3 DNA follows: TGTGCCAGCAGCCCCCAAACCGACTCACCCCTCAACTTT. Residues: CASSPQTDSPLNF.

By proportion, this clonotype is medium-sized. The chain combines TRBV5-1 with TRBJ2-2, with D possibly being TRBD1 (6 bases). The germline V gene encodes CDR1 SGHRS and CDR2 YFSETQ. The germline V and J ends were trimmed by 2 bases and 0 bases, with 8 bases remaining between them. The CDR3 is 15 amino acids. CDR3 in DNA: TGCGCCAGCAGCTTCAGGGGATCGAACACCGGGGAGCTGTTTTTT. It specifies CASSFRGSNTGELFF.

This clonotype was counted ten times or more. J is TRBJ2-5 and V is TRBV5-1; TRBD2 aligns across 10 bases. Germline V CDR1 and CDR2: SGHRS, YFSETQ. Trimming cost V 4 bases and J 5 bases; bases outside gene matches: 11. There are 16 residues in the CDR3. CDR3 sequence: CASSAGSGGAGETQYF. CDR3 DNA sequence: TGCGCCAGCAGCGCCGGCAGCGGGGGGGCCGGGGAGACCCAGTACTTC.

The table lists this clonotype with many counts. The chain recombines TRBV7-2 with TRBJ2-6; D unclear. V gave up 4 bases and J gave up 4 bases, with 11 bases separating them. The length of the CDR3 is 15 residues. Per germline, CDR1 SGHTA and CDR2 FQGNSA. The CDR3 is CASSSQVPGANVLTF. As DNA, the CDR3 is TGTGCCAGCAGCTCCCAGGTCCCCGGGGCCAACGTCCTGACTTTC.

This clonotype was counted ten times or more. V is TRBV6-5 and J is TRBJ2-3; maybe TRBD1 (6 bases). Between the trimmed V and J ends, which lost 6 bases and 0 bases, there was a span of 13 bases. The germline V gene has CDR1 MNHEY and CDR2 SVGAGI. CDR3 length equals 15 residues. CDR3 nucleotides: TGTGCCAGCAGCCGAACAGGGTCTAGCACAGATACGCAGTATTTT. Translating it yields CASSRTGSSTDTQYF.

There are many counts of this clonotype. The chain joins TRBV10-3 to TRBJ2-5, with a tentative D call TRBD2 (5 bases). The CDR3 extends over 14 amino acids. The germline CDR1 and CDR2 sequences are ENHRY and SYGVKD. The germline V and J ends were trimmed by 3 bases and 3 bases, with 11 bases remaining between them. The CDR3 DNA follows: TGTGCCATCAGTGATTCGCGGGCAGAAGAGACCCAGTACTTC. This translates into CAISDSRAEETQYF.

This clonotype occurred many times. The CDR3 loop is CASGRTSPTDTQYF. The CDR3 bases are TGTGCCTCCGGCCGGACTAGCCCCACAGATACGCAGTATTTT. This chain uses TRBV7-2 with TRBJ2-3; TRBD2 agrees at 8 bases. The germline CDR1 and CDR2 sequences are SGHTA and FQGNSA. After removal of 11 bases from V and 2 bases from J, the junction contained 9 bases not matched to a gene. The CDR3 runs to 14 residues.

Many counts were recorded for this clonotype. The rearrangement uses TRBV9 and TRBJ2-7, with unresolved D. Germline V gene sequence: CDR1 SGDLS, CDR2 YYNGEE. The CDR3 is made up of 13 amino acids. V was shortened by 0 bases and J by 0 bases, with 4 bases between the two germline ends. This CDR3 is CASSVAGSYEQYF. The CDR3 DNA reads TGTGCCAGCAGCGTAGCAGGCTCCTACGAGCAGTACTTC.

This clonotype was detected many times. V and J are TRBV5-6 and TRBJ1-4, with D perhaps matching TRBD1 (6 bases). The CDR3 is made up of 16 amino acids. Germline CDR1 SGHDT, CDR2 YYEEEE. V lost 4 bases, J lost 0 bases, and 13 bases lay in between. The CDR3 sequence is CASSVFWTATNEKLFF. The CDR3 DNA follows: TGTGCCAGCAGCGTATTCTGGACAGCAACTAATGAAAAACTGTTTTTT.

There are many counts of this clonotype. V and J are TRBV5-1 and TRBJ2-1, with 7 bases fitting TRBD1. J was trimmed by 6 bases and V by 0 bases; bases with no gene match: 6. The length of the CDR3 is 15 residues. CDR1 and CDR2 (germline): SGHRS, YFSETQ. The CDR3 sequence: CASSLGLGQLNEQFF. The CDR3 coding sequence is TGCGCCAGCAGCTTGGGGTTGGGACAGCTCAATGAGCAGTTCTTC.

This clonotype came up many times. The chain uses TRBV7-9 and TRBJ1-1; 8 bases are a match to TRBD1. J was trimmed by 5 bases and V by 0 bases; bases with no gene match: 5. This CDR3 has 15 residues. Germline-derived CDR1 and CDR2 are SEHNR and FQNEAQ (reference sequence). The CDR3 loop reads CASSLAGQGGTEAFF. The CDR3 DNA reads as TGTGCCAGCAGCTTAGCAGGACAGGGAGGTACTGAAGCTTTCTTT.

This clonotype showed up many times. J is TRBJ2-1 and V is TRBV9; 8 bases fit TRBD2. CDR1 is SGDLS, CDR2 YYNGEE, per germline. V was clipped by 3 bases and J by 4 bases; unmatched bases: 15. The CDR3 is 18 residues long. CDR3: CASSGKETPGLEYNEQFF. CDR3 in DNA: TGTGCCAGCAGCGGAAAAGAGACCCCGGGACTAGAATACAATGAGCAGTTCTTC.

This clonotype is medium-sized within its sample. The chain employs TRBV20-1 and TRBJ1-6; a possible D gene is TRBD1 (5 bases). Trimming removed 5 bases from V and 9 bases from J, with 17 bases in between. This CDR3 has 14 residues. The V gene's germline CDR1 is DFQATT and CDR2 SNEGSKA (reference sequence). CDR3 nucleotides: TGCAGTGCTGGGGCAGGGAGGGGTAGTTCACCCCTCCACTTT. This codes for CSAGAGRGSSPLHF.

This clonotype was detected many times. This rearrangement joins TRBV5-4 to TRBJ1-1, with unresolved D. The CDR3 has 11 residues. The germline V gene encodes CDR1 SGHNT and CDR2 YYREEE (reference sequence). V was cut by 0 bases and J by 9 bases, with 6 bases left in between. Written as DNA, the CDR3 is TGTGCCAGCAGCTTGGGGGCGCAAGCTTTCTTT. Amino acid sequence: CASSLGAQAFF.

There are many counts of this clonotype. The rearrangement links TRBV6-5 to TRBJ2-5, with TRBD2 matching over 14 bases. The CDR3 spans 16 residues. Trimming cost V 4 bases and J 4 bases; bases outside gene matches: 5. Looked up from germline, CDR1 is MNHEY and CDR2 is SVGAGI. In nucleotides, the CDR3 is TGTGCCAGCAGTTTCCAAGGACTAGCGGGGGGAGAGACCCAGTACTTC. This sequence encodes CASSFQGLAGGETQYF.

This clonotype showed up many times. CDR3: CSATGSGFPSLTEQFF. CDR3 bases: TGCAGTGCGACGGGCAGTGGCTTCCCCTCCTTAACGGAGCAGTTCTTC. The rearrangement links TRBV20-1 to TRBJ2-1, with unresolved D. This CDR3 comprises 16 residues. Germline values: CDR1 DFQATT, CDR2 SNEGSKA (reference sequence). Deletions cut 6 bases from V and 10 bases from J, with 28 bases between.

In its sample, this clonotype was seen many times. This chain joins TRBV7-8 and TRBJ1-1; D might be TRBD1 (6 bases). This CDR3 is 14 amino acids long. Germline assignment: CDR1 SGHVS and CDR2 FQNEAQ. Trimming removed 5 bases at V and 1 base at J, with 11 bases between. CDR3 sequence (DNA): TGTGCCAGCAGCCGTAGGGGACAGAACACTGAAGCTTTCTTT. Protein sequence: CASSRRGQNTEAFF.